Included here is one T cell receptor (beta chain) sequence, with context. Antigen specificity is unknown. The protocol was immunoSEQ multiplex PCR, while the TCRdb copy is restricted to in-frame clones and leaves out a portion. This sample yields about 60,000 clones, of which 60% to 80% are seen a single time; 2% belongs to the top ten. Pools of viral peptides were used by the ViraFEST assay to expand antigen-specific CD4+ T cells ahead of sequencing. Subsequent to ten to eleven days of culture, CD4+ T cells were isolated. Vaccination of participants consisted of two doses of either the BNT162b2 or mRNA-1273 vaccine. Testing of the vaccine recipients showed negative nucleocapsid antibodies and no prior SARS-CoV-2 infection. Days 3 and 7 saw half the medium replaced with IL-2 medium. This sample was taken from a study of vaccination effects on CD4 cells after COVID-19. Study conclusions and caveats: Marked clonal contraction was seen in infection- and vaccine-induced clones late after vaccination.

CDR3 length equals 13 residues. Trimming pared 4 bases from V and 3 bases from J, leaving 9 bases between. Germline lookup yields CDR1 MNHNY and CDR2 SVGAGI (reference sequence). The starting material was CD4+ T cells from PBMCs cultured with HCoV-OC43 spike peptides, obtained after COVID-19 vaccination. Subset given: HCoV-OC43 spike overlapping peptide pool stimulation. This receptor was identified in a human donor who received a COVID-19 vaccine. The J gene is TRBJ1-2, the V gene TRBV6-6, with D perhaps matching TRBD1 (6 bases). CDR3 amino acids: CASSSDRYYGYTF. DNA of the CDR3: TGTGCCAGCAGTTCGGACAGATACTATGGCTACACCTTC.